This TCR beta chain was captured by sequencing in a study of blood T cell repertoires in COVID-19. Across the whole study: COVID-19 samples collected from the United States, Italy and Spain covered acute and convalescent phases. T cells, B-cell-depleted T cells, or PBMCs supplied cDNA or gDNA.

Clones were sequenced by immunoSEQ multiplex PCR, and TCRdb holds only the in-frame ones, with some missing. The sample consists of some 150,000 clones, 91% of them appearing once. The CDR3 has 13 residues. V dropped 6 bases and J dropped 0 bases, with 8 bases sitting between them. Germline lookup yields CDR1 MNHEY and CDR2 SMNVEV (reference sequence). Sequencing input: peripheral blood. The TCR was taken from a man aged 45-65 years with acute or convalescent COVID-19. The V gene is TRBV27, the J gene TRBJ1-1, with a possible D match to TRBD1 (6 bases). The CDR3 sequence is CASRGQMNTEAFF. CDR3 DNA sequence: TGTGCCAGCAGAGGACAGATGAACACTGAAGCTTTCTTT.